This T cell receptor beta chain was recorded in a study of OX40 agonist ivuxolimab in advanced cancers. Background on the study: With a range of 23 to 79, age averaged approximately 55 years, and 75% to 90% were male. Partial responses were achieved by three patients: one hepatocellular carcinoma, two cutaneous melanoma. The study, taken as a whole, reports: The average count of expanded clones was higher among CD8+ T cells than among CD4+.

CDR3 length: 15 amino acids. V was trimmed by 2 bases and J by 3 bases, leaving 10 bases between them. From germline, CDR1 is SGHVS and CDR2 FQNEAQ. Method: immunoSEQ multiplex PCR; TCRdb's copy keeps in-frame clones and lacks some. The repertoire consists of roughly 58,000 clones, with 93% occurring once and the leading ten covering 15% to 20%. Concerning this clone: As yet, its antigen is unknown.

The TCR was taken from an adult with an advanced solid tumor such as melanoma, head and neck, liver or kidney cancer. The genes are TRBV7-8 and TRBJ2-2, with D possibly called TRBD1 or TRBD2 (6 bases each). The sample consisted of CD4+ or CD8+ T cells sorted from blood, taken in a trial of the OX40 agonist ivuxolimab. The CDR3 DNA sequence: TGTGCCAGCAGCTTACGGGGGCGCGACACCGGGGAGCTGTTTTTT. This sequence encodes CASSLRGRDTGELFF.